This T cell receptor beta chain comes out of a study of T cell responses to AZD1222 COVID-19 vaccine. Study-level points and caveats: Donors skewed white British and female; clonal diversity was possibly underestimated. Epitopes outside B.1.351 and B.1.1.7 mutated regions reportedly drew nearly half of spike TCRs. The repertoires were collected only after the peak T cell response.

Produced via immunoSEQ multiplex PCR; TCRdb's table is partial and in-frame only. Altogether approximately 140,000 clones are present, about 90% being singletons, with the ten largest covering around 7.6%. Details on this clone: Its antigen is unknown.

Germline CDR1 LGHDT, CDR2 YNNKEL (reference sequence). The CDR3 spans 16 residues. With 1 base removed from V and 1 base from J, the gap between germline ends came to 12 bases. This chain uses TRBV3-1 (or the pseudogene TRBV3-2) with TRBJ2-3; D uncertain. The specimen comprised peripheral blood, sampled 28 days after the second dose of the MenACWY control vaccine. The TCR originated in an adult who received the MenACWY meningococcal vaccine as a control. Here the CDR3 reads CASSQVFQQGTDTQYF. In nucleotides, the CDR3 is TGTGCCAGCAGCCAAGTTTTTCAGCAAGGCACAGATACGCAGTATTTT.